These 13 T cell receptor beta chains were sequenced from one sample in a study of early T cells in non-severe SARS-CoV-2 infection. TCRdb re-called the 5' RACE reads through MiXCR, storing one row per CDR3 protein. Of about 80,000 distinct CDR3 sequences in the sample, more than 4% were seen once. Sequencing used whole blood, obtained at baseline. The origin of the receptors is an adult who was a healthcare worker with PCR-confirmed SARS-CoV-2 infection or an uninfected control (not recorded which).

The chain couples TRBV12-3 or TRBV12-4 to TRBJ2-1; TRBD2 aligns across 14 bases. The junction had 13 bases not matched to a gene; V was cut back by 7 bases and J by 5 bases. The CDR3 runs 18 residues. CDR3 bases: TGTGCCAGCACCTGGGGGACTAGCGGGAGAACCCCCCACAATGAGCAGTTCTTC. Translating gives CASTWGTSGRTPHNEQFF.

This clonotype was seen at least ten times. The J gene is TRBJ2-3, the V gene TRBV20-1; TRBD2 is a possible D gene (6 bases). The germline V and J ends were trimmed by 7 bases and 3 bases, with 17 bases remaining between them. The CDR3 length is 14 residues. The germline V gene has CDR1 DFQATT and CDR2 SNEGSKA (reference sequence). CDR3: CSDPLEAGTDTQYF. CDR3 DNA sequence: TGCAGTGACCCGTTGGAGGCGGGGACAGATACGCAGTATTTT.

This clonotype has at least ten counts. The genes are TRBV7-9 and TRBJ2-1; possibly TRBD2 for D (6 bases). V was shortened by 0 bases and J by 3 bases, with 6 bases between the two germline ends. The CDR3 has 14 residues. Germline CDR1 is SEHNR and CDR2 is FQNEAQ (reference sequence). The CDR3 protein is CASSLAGSYNEQFF. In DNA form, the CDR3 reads TGTGCCAGCAGCTTAGCCGGGAGCTACAATGAGCAGTTCTTC.

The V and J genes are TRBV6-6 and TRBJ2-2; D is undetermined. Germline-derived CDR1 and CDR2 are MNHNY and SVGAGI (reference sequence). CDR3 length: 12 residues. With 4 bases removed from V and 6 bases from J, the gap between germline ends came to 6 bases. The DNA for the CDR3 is TGTGCCAGCAGTTGCATTGCCGGGGAGCTGTTTTTT. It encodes CASSCIAGELFF.

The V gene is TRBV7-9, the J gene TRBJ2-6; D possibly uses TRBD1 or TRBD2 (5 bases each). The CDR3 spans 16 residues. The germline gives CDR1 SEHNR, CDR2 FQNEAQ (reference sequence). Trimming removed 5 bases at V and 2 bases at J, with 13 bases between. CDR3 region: CASSPVQGAGANVLTF. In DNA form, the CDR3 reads TGTGCCAGCAGCCCCGTTCAGGGAGCTGGGGCCAACGTCCTGACTTTC.

The CDR3 spells CASSIGWTSGHNEQFF. CDR3 DNA sequence: TGTGCCAGTAGTATAGGATGGACTAGCGGGCACAATGAGCAGTTCTTC. The chain uses TRBV19 and TRBJ2-1; 11 positions agree with TRBD2. Looked up from germline, CDR1 is LNHDA and CDR2 is SQIVND (reference sequence). V lost 1 base to trimming and J lost 5 bases; unmatched junction nucleotides: 4. The CDR3 loop spans 16 amino acids.

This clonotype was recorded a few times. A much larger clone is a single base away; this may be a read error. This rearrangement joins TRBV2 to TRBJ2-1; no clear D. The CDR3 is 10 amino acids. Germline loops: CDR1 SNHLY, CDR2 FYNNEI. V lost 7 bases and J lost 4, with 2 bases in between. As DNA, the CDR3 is TGTGCCAGCAATTACAATGAGCAGTTCTTC. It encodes CASNYNEQFF.

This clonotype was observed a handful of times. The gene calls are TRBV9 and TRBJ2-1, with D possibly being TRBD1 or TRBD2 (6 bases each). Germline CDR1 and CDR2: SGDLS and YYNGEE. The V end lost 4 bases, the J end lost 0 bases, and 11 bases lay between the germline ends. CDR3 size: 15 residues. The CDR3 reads CASSRGGSSYNEQFF. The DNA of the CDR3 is TGTGCCAGCAGCCGAGGGGGGAGCTCCTACAATGAGCAGTTCTTC.

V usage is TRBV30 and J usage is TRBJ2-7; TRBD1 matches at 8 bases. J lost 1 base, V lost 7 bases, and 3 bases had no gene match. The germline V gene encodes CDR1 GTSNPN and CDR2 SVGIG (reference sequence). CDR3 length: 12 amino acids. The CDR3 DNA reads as TGTGCCTTGGGACAGGTATCCTACGAGCAGTACTTC. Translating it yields CALGQVSYEQYF.

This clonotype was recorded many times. The CDR3: CSVEYRNYGYTF. The CDR3 nucleotides read TGCAGCGTTGAATACAGAAACTATGGCTACACCTTC. The gene calls are TRBV29-1 and TRBJ1-2; D unclear. Trimming left V 2 bases short and J 2 bases short, with 6 bases between. CDR1 SQVTM and CDR2 ANQGSEA come from the germline V gene. This CDR3 has 12 residues.

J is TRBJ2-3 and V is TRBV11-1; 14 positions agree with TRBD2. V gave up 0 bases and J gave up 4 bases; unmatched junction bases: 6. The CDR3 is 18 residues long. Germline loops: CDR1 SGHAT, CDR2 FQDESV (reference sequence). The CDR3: CASSLALRLAGGADTQYF. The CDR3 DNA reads TGTGCCAGCAGCTTAGCCCTGAGACTAGCGGGAGGGGCAGATACGCAGTATTTT.

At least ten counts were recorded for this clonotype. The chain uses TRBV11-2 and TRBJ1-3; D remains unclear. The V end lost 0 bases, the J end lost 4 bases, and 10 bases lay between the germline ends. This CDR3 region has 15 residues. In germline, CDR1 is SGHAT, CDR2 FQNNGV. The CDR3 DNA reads TGTGCCAGCAGCTTAGAAGGTTGGTCCGGAAACACCATATATTTT. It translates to CASSLEGWSGNTIYF.

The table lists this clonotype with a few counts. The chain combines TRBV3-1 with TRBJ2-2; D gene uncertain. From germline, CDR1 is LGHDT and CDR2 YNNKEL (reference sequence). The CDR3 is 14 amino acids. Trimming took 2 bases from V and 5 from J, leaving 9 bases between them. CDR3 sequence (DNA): TGTGCCAGCAGCCAAAGACGATGGACCGGGGAGCTGTTTTTT. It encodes CASSQRRWTGELFF.